This T cell receptor beta chain was observed in a study of vaccination effects on CD4 cells after COVID-19. On the study more broadly: Before sequencing took place, the ViraFEST assay used viral peptide pools to expand antigen-specific CD4+ T cells. It was a median of 72 days after the second dose that post-vaccine samples were obtained. Whole-study findings and limits: Researchers reported few convalescent patients and no early post-infection timepoints in the study.

Using immunoSEQ multiplex PCR, the repertoire was profiled, and TCRdb retains in-frame clones only, with some absent. Here the sample spans about 40,000 clones, 65% to 75% being singletons. After about 10 days in culture, the CD4+ T cells were isolated. Participants completed two doses of the BNT162b2 or mRNA-1273 vaccine. Trimming cost V 9 bases and J 8 bases, with 17 bases left between them. The germline V gene encodes CDR1 SGHTS and CDR2 YDEGEE. There are 13 residues in the CDR3. A note on this clone: What it recognizes is unknown.

The chain joins TRBV5-8 to TRBJ1-4; TRBD1 is a possible D gene (6 bases). This TCR derives from a human donor who received a COVID-19 vaccine. The starting material was CD4+ T cells from PBMCs cultured without peptide, obtained after COVID-19 vaccination. The CDR3 here is CATQGTRREKLFF. The CDR3 nucleotides are TGTGCCACGCAGGGGACTCGGAGAGAAAAACTGTTTTTT.